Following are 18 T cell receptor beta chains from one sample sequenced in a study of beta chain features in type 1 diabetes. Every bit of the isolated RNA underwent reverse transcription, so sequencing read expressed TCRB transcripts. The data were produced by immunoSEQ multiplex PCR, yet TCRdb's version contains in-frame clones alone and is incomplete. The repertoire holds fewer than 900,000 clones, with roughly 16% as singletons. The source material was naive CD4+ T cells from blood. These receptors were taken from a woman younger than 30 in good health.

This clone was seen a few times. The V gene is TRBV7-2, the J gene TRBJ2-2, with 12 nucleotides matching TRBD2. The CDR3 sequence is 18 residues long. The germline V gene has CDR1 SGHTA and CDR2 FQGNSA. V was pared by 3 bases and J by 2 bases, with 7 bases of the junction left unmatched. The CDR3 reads CASSFFLTSGSNTGELFF. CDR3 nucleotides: TGTGCCAGCAGCTTTTTCTTGACTAGCGGGAGTAACACCGGGGAGCTGTTTTTT.

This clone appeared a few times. The CDR3 loop is CASSPLAGNTIYF. In nucleotides, the CDR3 is TGTGCCAGCAGTCCTCTGGCTGGAAACACCATATATTTT. The V call is TRBV6-5, the J call TRBJ1-3; D is uncertain. V was trimmed by 5 bases and J by 2 bases, leaving 7 bases between them. Germline CDR1 reads MNHEY; CDR2 reads SVGAGI. CDR3 length equals 13 residues.

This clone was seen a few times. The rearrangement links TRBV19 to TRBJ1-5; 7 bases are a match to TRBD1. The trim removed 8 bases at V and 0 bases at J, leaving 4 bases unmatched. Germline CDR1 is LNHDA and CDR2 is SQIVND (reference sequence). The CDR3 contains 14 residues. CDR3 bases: TGTGCCAGTGGGGACAGCGATAGCAATCAGCCCCAGCATTTT. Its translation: CASGDSDSNQPQHF. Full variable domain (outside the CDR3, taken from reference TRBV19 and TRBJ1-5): DGGITQSPKYLFRKEGQNVTLSCEQNLNHDAMYWYRQDPGQGLRLIYYSQIVNDFQKGDIAEGYSVSREKKESFPLTVTSAQKNPTAFYLCASGDSDSNQPQHFGDGTRLSIL.

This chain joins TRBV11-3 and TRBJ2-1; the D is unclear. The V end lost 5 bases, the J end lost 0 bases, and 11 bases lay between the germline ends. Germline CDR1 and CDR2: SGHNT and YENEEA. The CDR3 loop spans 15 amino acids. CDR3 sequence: CASSIGFNSYNEQFF. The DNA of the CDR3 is TGTGCCAGCAGCATCGGGTTCAACTCCTACAATGAGCAGTTCTTC.

CDR3 sequence (DNA): TGTGCCAGCAGCATAAGAGACAGGGCTCGCAGCAATCAGCCCCAGCATTTT. Translating gives CASSIRDRARSNQPQHF. The rearrangement uses TRBV7-8 and TRBJ1-5; 7 bases fit TRBD1. CDR3 length equals 17 residues. CDR1 is SGHVS, CDR2 FQNEAQ, per germline. Trimming at V came to 5 bases and at J to 1 base, leaving 11 bases not matched to a gene.

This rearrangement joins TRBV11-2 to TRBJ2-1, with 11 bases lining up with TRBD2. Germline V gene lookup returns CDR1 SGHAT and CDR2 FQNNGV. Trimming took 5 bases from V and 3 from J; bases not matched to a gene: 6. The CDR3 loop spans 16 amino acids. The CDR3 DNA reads TGTGCCAGCAGCCAAATAGCGGGAGGGTTCTACAATGAGCAGTTCTTC. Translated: CASSQIAGGFYNEQFF.

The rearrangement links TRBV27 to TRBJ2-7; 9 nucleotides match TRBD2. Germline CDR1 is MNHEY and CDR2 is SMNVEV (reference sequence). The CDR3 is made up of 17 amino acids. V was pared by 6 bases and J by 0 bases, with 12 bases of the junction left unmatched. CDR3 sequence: CASSRGIQAGGSYEQYF. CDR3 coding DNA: TGTGCCAGCAGCCGCGGTATACAAGCGGGAGGCTCCTACGAGCAGTACTTC.

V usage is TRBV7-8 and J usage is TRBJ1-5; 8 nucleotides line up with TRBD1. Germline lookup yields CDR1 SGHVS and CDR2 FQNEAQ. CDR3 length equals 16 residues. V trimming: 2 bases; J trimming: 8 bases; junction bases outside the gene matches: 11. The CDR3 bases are TGTGCCAGCAGCTTACTCGGACAGGGTGTGGGCAAGCCCCAGCATTTT. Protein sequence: CASSLLGQGVGKPQHF.

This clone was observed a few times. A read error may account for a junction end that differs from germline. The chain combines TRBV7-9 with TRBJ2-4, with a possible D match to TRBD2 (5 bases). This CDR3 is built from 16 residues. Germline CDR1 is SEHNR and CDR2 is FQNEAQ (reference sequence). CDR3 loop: CASSLAQEKEGSRPSF. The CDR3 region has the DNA TGTGCCAGCAGCTTAGCGCAAGAAAAAGAGGGTTCCCGCCCGAGTTTC.

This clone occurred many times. The CDR3 here is CASSLEMNTEAFF. CDR3 in DNA: TGTGCCAGCAGCTTAGAAATGAACACTGAAGCTTTCTTT. The V and J genes are TRBV7-2 and TRBJ1-1; no clear D. The CDR3 length is 13 residues. CDR1 and CDR2 from the germline V gene are SGHTA and FQGNSA. V lost 1 base and J 0 bases, leaving 3 bases between the germline ends.

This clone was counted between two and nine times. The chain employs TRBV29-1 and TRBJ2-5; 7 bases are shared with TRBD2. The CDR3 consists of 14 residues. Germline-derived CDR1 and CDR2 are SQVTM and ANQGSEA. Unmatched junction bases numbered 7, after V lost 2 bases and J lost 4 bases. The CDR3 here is CSVESAGVRETQYF. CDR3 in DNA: TGCAGCGTTGAATCGGCGGGAGTTAGAGAGACCCAGTACTTC.

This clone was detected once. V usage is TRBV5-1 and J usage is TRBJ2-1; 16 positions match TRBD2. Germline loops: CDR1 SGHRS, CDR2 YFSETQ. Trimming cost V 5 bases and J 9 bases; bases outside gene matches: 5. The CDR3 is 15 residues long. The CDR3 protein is CASSRGLAGGTEQFF. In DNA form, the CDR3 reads TGCGCCAGCAGTAGGGGACTAGCGGGAGGGACTGAGCAGTTCTTC.

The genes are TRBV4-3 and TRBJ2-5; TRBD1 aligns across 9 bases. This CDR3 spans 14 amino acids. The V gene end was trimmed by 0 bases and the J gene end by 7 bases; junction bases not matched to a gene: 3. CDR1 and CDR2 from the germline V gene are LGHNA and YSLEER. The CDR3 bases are TGCGCCAGCAGCCAAGAGGACAGGGGAGGGACCCAGTACTTC. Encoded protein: CASSQEDRGGTQYF.

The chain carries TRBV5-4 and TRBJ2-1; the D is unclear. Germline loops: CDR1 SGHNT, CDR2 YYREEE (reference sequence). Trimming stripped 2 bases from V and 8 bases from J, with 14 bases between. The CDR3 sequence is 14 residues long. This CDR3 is CASSFGSTTDEQFF. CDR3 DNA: TGTGCCAGCAGCTTCGGTAGTACAACAGATGAGCAGTTCTTC.

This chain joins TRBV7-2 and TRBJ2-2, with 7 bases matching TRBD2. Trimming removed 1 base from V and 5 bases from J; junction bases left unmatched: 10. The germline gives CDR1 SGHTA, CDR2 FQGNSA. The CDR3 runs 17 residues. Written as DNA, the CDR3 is TGTGCCAGCAGCTTAGTCGGGGGAGGGCCGAGAACCGGGGAGCTGTTTTTT. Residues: CASSLVGGGPRTGELFF.

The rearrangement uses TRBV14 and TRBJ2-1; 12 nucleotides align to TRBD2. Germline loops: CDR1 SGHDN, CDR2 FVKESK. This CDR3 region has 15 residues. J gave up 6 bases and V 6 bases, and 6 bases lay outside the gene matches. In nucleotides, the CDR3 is TGTGCCAGCAGACGGACTAGCGGGAAGTCCAATGAGCAGTTCTTC. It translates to CASRRTSGKSNEQFF.

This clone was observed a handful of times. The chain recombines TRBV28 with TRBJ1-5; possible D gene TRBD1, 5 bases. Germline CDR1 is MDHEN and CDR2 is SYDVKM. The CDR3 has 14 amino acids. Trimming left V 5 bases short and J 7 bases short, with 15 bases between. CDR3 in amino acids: CASSPHQGAQPQHF. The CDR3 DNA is TGTGCCAGCAGTCCACATCAGGGAGCCCAGCCCCAGCATTTT. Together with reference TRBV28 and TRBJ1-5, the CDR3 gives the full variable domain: DVKVTQSSRYLVKRTGEKVFLECVQDMDHENMFWYRQDPGLGLRLIYFSYDVKMKEKGDIPEGYSVSREKKERFSLILESASTNQTSMYLCASSPHQGAQPQHFGDGTRLSIL.

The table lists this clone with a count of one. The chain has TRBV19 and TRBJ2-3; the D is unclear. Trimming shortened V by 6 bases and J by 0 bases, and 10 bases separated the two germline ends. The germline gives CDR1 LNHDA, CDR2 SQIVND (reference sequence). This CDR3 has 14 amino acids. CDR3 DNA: TGTGCCAGTAGAAAGACCTCCAGCACAGATACGCAGTATTTT. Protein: CASRKTSSTDTQYF.